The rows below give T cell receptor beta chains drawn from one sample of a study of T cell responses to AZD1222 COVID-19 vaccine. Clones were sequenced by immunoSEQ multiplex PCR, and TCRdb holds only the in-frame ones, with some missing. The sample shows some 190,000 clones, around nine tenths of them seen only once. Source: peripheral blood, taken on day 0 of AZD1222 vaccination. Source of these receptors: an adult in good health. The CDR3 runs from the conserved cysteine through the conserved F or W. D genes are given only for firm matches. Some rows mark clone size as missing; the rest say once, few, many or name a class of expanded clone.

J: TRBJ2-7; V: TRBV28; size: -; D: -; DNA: TGTGCCAGCAGTTTACCCTCGACAGTCATCTACGAGCAGTACTTC; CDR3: CASSLPSTVIYEQYF
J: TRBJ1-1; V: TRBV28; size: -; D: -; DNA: TGTGCCAGCCCCGGGCCTCGCACTGAAGCTTTCTTT; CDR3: CASPGPRTEAFF
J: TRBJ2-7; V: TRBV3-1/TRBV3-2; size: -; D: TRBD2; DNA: TGTGCCAGCAGCCCAGGCAGCGGGGGTTACGAGCAGTACTTC; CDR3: CASSPGSGGYEQYF
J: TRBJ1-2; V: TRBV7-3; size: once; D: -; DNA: TGTGCCAGCAGCCAAGGGGTCAGTCCCTATGGCTACACCTTC; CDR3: CASSQGVSPYGYTF
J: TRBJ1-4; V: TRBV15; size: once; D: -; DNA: TGTGCCACCAGCAGATCTGTCGGGGGCGAAAAACTGTTTTTT; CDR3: CATSRSVGGEKLFF
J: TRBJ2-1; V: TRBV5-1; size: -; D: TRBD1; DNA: TGCGCCAGCAGCAGCCCTGCCCGACAGGGGGCGAATGAGCAGTTCTTC; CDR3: CASSSPARQGANEQFF
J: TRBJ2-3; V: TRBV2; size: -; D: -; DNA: TGTGCCAGCAGTGAAGCTCTTGGGACGCAGTATTTT; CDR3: CASSEALGTQYF
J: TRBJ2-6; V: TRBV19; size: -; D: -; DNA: TGTGCCAGTAGTACGAGACCCCCTGGGGCCAACGTCCTGACTTTC; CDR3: CASSTRPPGANVLTF
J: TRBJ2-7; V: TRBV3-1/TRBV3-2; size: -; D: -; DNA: TGTGCCAGCAGCCAAGTGAGTAGTGAGCAGTACTTC; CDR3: CASSQVSSEQYF
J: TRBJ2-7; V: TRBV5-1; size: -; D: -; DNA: TGCGCCAGCAGCTACACAGGGCAGGGCTACGAGCAGTACTTC; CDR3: CASSYTGQGYEQYF
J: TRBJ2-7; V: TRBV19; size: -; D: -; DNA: TGTGCCAGTAGTATAGATCTATGGGGGCCGGTTCGCGAGCAGTACTTC; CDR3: CASSIDLWGPVREQYF
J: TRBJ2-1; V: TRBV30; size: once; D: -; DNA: TGTGCCCTGGCAGGGCCTCCTGGATTCGGTGAGCAGTTCTTC; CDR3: CALAGPPGFGEQFF
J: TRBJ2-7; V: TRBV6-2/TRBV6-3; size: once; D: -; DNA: TGTGCCAGCAGCCGCCCTTCCTACGAGCAGTACTTC; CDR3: CASSRPSYEQYF
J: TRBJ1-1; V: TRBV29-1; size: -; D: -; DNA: TGCAGCGTTGAAGGAACAGGGATGGGGACTGAAGCTTTCTTT; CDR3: CSVEGTGMGTEAFF
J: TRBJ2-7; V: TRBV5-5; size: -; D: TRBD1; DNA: TGTGCCAGCAGCTTGCACGGGACAGGGGGCTTTCTCTACGAGCAGTACTTC; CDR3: CASSLHGTGGFLYEQYF
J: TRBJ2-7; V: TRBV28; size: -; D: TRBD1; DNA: TGTGCCAGCAGTCAGGACAGGGCCAACGAGCAGTACTTC; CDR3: CASSQDRANEQYF
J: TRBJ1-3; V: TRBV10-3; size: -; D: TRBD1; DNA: TGTGCCATCAGGGGGACAGGAAGGTCAAATGACTCTGGAAACACCATATATTTT; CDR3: CAIRGTGRSNDSGNTIYF
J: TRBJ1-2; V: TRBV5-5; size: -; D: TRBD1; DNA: TGTGCCAGCAGCGGACAGGGCAACTATGGCTACACCTTC; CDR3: CASSGQGNYGYTF
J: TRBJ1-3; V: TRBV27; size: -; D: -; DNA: TGTGCCAGCAGAGATACAGGGTTCGGCGGAAACACCATATATTTT; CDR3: CASRDTGFGGNTIYF
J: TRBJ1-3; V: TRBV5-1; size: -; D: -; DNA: TGCGCCAGCAGCTTGGGACAGGTGGTCTCTGGAAACACCATATATTTT; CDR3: CASSLGQVVSGNTIYF
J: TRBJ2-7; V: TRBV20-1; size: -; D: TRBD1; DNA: TGCAGTGCTAGTAAAGACAGGGGAGCCTACGAGCAGTACTTC; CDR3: CSASKDRGAYEQYF
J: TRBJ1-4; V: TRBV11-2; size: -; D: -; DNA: TGTGCCAGCAGAAACCTCGGTGGGGGAGGGAGGGCTAATGAAAAACTGTTTTTT; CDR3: CASRNLGGGGRANEKLFF
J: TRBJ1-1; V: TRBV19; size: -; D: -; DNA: TGTGCCAGTAGTGGAGCTGAAGCTTTCTTT; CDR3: CASSGAEAFF
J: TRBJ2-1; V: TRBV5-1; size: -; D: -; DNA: TGCGCCAGCAGCTTGGAGGGTGACTCCTACAATGAGCAGTTCTTC; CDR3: CASSLEGDSYNEQFF
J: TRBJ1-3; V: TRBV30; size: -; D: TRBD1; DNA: TGTGCCTGGAGCCAGGGACAGGGGAATGGAAACACCATATATTTT; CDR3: CAWSQGQGNGNTIYF
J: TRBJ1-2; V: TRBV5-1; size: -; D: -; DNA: TGCGCCAGCAGCACCGACAAGAGCTATGGCTACACCTTC; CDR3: CASSTDKSYGYTF
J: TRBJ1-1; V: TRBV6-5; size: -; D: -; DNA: TGTGCCAGCACAGCAGTTAGAACGAATGCTGAAGCTTTCTTT; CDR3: CASTAVRTNAEAFF
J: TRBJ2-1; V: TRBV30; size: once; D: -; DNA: TGTGCCTGGAGAACCAGTACCGTCGAGCAGTTCTTC; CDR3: CAWRTSTVEQFF
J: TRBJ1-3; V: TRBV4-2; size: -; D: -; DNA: TGTGCCAGCAGCCAAGATCCTTCAGGGGGAAACACCATATATTTT; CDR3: CASSQDPSGGNTIYF
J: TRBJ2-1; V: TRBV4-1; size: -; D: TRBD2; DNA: TGCGCCAGCAGCCAACCAAGAGGGACTAGCGTTTACAATGAGCAGTTCTTC; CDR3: CASSQPRGTSVYNEQFF
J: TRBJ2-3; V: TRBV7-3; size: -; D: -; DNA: TGTGCCAGCAGCCTATTCGGGGGCCTCACAGATACGCAGTATTTT; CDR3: CASSLFGGLTDTQYF
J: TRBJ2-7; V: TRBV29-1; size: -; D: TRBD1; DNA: TGCAGCGCGCAGGGGACAGGGAGCTCCTACGAGCAGTACTTC; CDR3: CSAQGTGSSYEQYF